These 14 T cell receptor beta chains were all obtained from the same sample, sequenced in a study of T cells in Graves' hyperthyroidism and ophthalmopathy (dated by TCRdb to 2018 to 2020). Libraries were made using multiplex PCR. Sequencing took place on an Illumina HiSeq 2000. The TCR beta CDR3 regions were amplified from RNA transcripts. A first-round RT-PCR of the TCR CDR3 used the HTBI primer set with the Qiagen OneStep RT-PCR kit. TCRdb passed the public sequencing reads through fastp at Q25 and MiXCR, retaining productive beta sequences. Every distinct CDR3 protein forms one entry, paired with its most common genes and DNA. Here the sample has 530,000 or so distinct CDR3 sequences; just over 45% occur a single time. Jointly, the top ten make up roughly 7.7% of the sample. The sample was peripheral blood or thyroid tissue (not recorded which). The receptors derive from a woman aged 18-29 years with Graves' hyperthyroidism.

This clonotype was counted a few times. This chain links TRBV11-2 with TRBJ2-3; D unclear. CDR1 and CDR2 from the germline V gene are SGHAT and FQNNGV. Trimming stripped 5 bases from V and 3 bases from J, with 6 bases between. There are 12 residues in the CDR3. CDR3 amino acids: CASSITTDTQYF. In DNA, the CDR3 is TGTGCCAGCAGCATAACTACAGATACGCAGTATTTT.

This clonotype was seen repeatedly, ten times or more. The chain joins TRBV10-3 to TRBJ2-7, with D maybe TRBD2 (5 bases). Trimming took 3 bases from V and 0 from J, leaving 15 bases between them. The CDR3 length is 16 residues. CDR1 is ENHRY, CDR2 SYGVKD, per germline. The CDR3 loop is CAISETKTKSSYEQYF. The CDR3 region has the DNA TGTGCCATCAGTGAAACGAAGACTAAAAGCTCCTACGAGCAGTACTTC.

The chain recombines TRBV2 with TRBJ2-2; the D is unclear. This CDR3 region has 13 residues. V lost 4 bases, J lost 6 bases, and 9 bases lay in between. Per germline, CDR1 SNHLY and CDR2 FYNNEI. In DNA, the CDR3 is TGTGCCAGCAGTGGGTCAAGGTCCGGGGAGCTGTTTTTT. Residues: CASSGSRSGELFF. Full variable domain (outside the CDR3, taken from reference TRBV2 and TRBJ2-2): EPEVTQTPSHQVTQMGQEVILRCVPISNHLYFYWYRQILGQKVEFLVSFYNNEISEKSEIFDDQFSVERPDGSNFTLKIRSTKLEDSAMYFCASSGSRSGELFFGEGSRLTVL.

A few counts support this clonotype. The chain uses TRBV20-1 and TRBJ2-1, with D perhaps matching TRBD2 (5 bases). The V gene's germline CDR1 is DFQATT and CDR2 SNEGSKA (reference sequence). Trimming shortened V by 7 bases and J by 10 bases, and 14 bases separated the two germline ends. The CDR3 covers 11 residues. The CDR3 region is CSGAALREQFF. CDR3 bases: TGCAGTGGAGCGGCCCTCCGGGAGCAGTTCTTC.

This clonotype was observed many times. CDR3 coding DNA: TGTGCCACCAGCAGCCAGGAGCTGACCTACGAGCAGTACTTC. It specifies CATSSQELTYEQYF. The chain has TRBV15 and TRBJ2-7; D not resolved. Germline V gene sequence: CDR1 LNHNV, CDR2 YYDKDF (reference sequence). The CDR3 length is 14 residues. Trimming removed 3 bases at V and 2 bases at J, with 11 bases between.

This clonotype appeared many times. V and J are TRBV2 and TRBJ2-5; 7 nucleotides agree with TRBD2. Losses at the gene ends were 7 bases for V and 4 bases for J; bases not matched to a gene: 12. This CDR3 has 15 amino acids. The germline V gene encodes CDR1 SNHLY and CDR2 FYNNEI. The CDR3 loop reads CASIPLDWGGETQYF. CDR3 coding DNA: TGTGCCAGCATACCACTAGATTGGGGGGGAGAGACCCAGTACTTC.

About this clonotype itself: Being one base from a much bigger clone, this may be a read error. CDR3 region: CASSLGQAGTGGLFF. The DNA for the CDR3 is TGTGCCAGCAGCTTGGGACAGGCCGGCACCGGGGGGCTGTTTTTT. The chain uses TRBV5-4 and TRBJ2-2; D could derive from TRBD1 or TRBD2 (6 bases each). The CDR3 has 15 amino acids. Looked up from germline, CDR1 is SGHNT and CDR2 is YYREEE (reference sequence).

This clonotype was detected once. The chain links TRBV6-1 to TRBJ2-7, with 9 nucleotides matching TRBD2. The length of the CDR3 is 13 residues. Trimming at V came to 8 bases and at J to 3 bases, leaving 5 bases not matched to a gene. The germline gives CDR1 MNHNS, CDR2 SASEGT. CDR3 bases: TGTGCCAGCGGCCTAGCGGGATTCTACGAGCAGTACTTC. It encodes CASGLAGFYEQYF.

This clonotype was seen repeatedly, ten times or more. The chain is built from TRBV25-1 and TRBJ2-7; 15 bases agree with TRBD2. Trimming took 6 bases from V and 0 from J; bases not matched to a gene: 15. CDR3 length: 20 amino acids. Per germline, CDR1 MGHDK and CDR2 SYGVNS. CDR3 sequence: CASSPTPGTSGRWSSYEQYF. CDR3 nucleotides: TGTGCCAGCAGCCCGACTCCCGGGACTAGCGGGAGGTGGAGCTCCTACGAGCAGTACTTC.

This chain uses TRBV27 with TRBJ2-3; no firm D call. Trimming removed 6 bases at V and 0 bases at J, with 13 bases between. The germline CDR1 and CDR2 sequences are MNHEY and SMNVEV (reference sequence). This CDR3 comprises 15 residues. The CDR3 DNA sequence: TGTGCCAGCAGGAACATGGGATCTAGCACAGATACGCAGTATTTT. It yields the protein CASRNMGSSTDTQYF.

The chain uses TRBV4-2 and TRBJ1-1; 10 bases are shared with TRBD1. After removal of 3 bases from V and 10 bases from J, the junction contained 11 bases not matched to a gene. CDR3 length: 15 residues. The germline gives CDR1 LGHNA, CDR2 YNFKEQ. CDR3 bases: TGTGCCAGCAGCCAGGAGGGGACAGGGGCGTTCGGAGCTTTCTTT. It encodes CASSQEGTGAFGAFF.

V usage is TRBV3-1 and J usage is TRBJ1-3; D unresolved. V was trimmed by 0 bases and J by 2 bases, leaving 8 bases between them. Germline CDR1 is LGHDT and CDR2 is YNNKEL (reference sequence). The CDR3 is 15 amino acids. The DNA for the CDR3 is TGTGCCAGCAGCCAAGAGGCGGGGACTGGAAACACCATATATTTT. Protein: CASSQEAGTGNTIYF. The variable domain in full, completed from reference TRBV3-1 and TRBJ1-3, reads DTAVSQTPKYLVTQMGNDKSIKCEQNLGHDTMYWYKQDSKKFLKIMFSYNNKELIINETVPNRFSPKSPDKAHLNLHINSLELGDSAVYFCASSQEAGTGNTIYFGEGSWLTVV.

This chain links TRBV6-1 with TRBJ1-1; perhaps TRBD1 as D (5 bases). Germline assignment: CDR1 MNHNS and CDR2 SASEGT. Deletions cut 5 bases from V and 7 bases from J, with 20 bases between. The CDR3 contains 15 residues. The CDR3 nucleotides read TGTGCCAGCAGTAGACTGGGACTAGCGTCCGGTGAAGCTTTCTTT. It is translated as CASSRLGLASGEAFF.

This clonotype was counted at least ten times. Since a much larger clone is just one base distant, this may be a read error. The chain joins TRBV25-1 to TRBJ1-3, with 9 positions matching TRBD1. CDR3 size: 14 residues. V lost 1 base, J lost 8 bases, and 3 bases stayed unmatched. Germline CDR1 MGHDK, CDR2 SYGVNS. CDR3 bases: TGTGCCAGCAGTGAATTGGGACAGGGAGACACCATATATTTT. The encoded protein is CASSELGQGDTIYF.